A single T cell receptor (beta chain) is shown here with its context. What it recognizes is unknown. This CDR3 has 13 residues. Germline V gene data show CDR1 as LGHDT and CDR2 as YNNKEL (reference sequence). V lost 1 base and J lost 6, with 7 bases in between. TCRdb reanalysed the 5' RACE reads using MiXCR and keeps one entry per CDR3 protein. The data contain over 500,000 distinct CDR3 sequences, 22% of them singletons. The data were taken from a study of identical twins. Study-wide results and caveats: Abundant beta clonotypes from cord blood had fewer insertions, unlike memory repertoires, which showed none. Out-of-frame alpha sequences common to twins were enriched for low generation probability.

The data were also submitted as part of a second study, on T cells expressing NK-cell markers. That paper notes: It was from sorted CD3+CD56+NKG2C+, CD3+CD56+NKG2C- and CD3+CD56-NKG2C+ T cells that TCR beta repertoires came. An anti-gamma-delta TCR antibody confined sorting to alpha-beta TCR T cells across several of the experiments.

Sequences were obtained from CD4+ T cells sorted from blood. The chain carries TRBV3-1 and TRBJ2-4; possibly TRBD2 for D (6 bases). This clonotype was obtained from a woman in her late teens or twenties in good health. The CDR3 region has the DNA TGTGCCAGCAGCCAAGCAGCGGGAAACATTCAGTACTTC. This sequence encodes CASSQAAGNIQYF.